The clone carrying this T cell receptor beta chain was observed at least ten times. The antigen is not known. This sample was included in a study of T cell repertoires in cytomegalovirus infection. Findings and limits, study-wide: Predominance within the ex vivo response was attributable to HLA-C-restricted CMV-specific TCR beta clonotypes. Carriers of CMV plus the relevant HLA were identified by cumulative public TCR beta family frequency.

V lost 2 bases and J lost 3; bases outside the gene matches: 1. CDR1 is SGHVS, CDR2 FNYEAQ, per germline. This CDR3 has 14 amino acids. TCRdb reprocessed the reads via MiXCR and lists one record per CDR3 protein. The sample has 70,000 to 85,000 distinct CDR3 sequences; 40% are singletons. The chain carries TRBV7-6 and TRBJ2-3; 8 nucleotides agree with TRBD1. The sample in question was CD8+ T cells from cultured PBMCs, obtained from culture after CMV antigen stimulation. The TCR sequence derives from a human donor in good health (CMV status not recorded). Some clones in this sample may be carry-over from other donors' samples. CDR3 nucleotide sequence: TGTGCCAGCAGCTTAACAGGGGGAACAGATACGCAGTATTTT. Amino acids: CASSLTGGTDTQYF.